One and the same sample provided the 11 T cell receptor beta chains below, sequenced in a study of blood T cells in healthy people across ages. The authors ran a second PCR of about 7 to 12 cycles using a sample-barcoded 5' primer and a J-beta primer mix. TCRdb reprocessed the 5' RACE reads via MiXCR and lists one record per CDR3 protein. The sample has nearly 1 million distinct CDR3 sequences, just over 50% seen once. Sequencing was done on a sample of blood. The source of these receptors is a woman aged 60-70 years in good health.

The chain recombines TRBV14 with TRBJ2-7; D call uncertain. The length of the CDR3 is 15 residues. Per germline, CDR1 SGHDN and CDR2 FVKESK. Trimming took off 1 base at V and 0 bases at J, with 10 bases between the two ends. The CDR3 sequence is CASSQVPRSSYEQYF. The CDR3 coding sequence is TGTGCCAGCAGCCAAGTTCCGAGGAGCTCCTACGAGCAGTACTTC.

Points on this clonotype: A junction boundary mismatches the germline segment, possibly from a read error. The V call is TRBV5-1, the J call TRBJ2-4; 9 bases align to TRBD1. Germline CDR1 SGHRS, CDR2 YFSETQ. The CDR3 spans 14 residues. CDR3 sequence: CVSRDREAKNIQYF. CDR3 sequence (DNA): TGCGTCAGCAGGGACAGGGAGGCCAAAAACATTCAGTACTTC.

The chain employs TRBV28 and TRBJ2-1; TRBD2 matches 10 bases. CDR1 is MDHEN, CDR2 SYDVKM, per germline. Trimming cost V 4 bases and J 4 bases; bases outside gene matches: 13. The CDR3 runs to 18 residues. Here the CDR3 reads CASSSLYPGLARYNEQFF. In DNA, the CDR3 is TGTGCCAGCAGTTCCCTATATCCGGGACTAGCGAGATACAATGAGCAGTTCTTC.

The J gene is TRBJ2-7, the V gene TRBV7-9; 8 positions agree with TRBD2. There are 14 residues in the CDR3. CDR1 is SEHNR, CDR2 FQNEAQ, per germline (reference sequence). V dropped 6 bases and J dropped 3; count of bases not matched to a gene: 7. The CDR3 spells CASSSGLDHYEQYF. The DNA for the CDR3 is TGTGCCAGCAGTTCGGGACTAGACCACTACGAGCAGTACTTC.

This clonotype showed up just a few times. The rearrangement joins TRBV7-2 to TRBJ2-3; D possibly corresponds to TRBD1 (6 bases). The CDR3 runs 14 residues. The V end was cut by 1 base, the J end by 4 bases, with 9 bases between. Germline CDR1 reads SGHTA; CDR2 reads FQGNSA. CDR3 nucleotides: TGTGCCAGCAGCTTAGACAGGGCGGCAGATACGCAGTATTTT. It specifies CASSLDRAADTQYF.

The chain links TRBV7-2 to TRBJ2-2; possible D gene TRBD1, 6 bases. The germline CDR1 and CDR2 sequences are SGHTA and FQGNSA. V was trimmed by 5 bases and J by 7 bases, leaving 14 bases between them. The CDR3 covers 14 residues. The CDR3 region is CASSLGQHGGELFF. In DNA, the CDR3 is TGTGCCAGCAGCCTCGGACAGCACGGCGGGGAGCTGTTTTTT. The full variable domain, its missing parts supplied by reference TRBV7-2 and TRBJ2-2, is GAGVSQSPSNKVTEKGKDVELRCDPISGHTALYWYRQSLGQGLEFLIYFQGNSAPDKSGLPSDRFSAERTGGSVSTLTIQRTQQEDSAVYLCASSLGQHGGELFFGEGSRLTVL.

This chain joins TRBV6-1 and TRBJ2-3; no definite D call. Germline CDR1 reads MNHNS; CDR2 reads SASEGT. The CDR3 contains 12 residues. The ends were cut back, 6 bases at V and 8 bases at J, with 12 bases in the middle. The CDR3 loop reads CASRADGSTQYF. DNA of the CDR3: TGTGCCAGCAGGGCGGACGGAAGTACGCAGTATTTT.

This chain uses TRBV4-1 with TRBJ1-2, with 7 bases matching TRBD1. Germline loops: CDR1 MGHRA, CDR2 YSYEKL. CDR3 length: 16 residues. V gave up 1 base and J gave up 5 bases; unmatched junction bases: 10. The CDR3 sequence is CASSQGRGQDLYGYTF. The CDR3 DNA is TGCGCCAGCAGCCAAGGCAGAGGACAGGACCTATATGGCTACACCTTC.

The chain carries TRBV29-1 and TRBJ2-1; D may be TRBD2 (6 bases). CDR1 and CDR2 (germline): SQVTM, ANQGSEA. The CDR3 has 15 amino acids. Trimming cost V 8 bases and J 13 bases, with 30 bases left between them. CDR3 protein: CSLSPLTRGGETQFF. The CDR3 DNA reads TGCAGCCTTTCCCCCCTAACACGGGGAGGAGAGACCCAGTTCTTC.

This sequence joins TRBV6-5 and TRBJ1-1; D not resolved. CDR3 length equals 15 residues. Trimming stripped 0 bases from V and 1 base from J, with 9 bases between. Looked up from germline, CDR1 is MNHEY and CDR2 is SVGAGI. The CDR3 nucleotides are TGTGCCAGCAGTTACTCGGCGGCACAGAACACTGAAGCTTTCTTT. This encodes CASSYSAAQNTEAFF.

Comment on this clonotype: The junction shows a germline mismatch at one end, possibly a read error. The chain couples TRBV30 to TRBJ1-6; D is uncertain. Germline CDR1 is GTSNPN and CDR2 is SVGIG (reference sequence). The CDR3 loop spans 11 amino acids. This CDR3 reads CAGSVGSPLHF. The CDR3 DNA follows: TGTGCCGGGAGTGTGGGGTCACCCCTCCACTTT.